The clone carrying this TCR beta chain has at least ten counts. The antigen remains undetermined. The sample belongs to a study of T cells in Graves' hyperthyroidism and ophthalmopathy. Overall study results and limits: Most thyroid clonotypes expanded above 0.001 were also detected in blood. From stable hyperthyroidism, ophthalmopathy was set apart by a 13 V-J model. Before onset, by a median of around six months, the model predicted ophthalmopathy.

Template material for amplifying TCR beta CDR3 regions consisted of RNA transcripts. An initial round of RT-PCR targeting the TCR CDR3 relied on the HTBI primer set. TCRdb processed the multiplex PCR reads anew with MiXCR; each CDR3 protein has one entry. The sample consists of about 400,000 distinct CDR3 sequences, approximately 25% of them appearing once. V was trimmed by 7 bases and J by 2 bases, leaving 8 bases between them. CDR1 and CDR2 (germline): SNHLY, FYNNEI. This CDR3 has 12 amino acids. The TCR originated in a man aged 50-59 years with Graves' hyperthyroidism. The sequenced sample was blood. The genes are TRBV2 and TRBJ1-1; the D is unclear. The chain's CDR3 is CASTITNTEAFF. CDR3 bases: TGTGCCAGCACCATCACTAACACTGAAGCTTTCTTT.